The sample holds a few counts of the clone carrying this T cell receptor (beta chain). Its target is not known. Unique molecular identifiers were incorporated when the TCRbeta library was constructed. Each CDR3 protein is one row after TCRdb ran MiXCR on the PCR reads. The sample holds some 260,000 distinct CDR3 sequences; more than 20% are singletons and the top ten take 4.8%. The data are from a study of T-cell reconstitution after alpha-beta-depleted transplantation in children. The study's findings and limits: Several hundred expanded graft clones reportedly gave rise to the alpha-beta T cells present about two months after transplant. Fresh T-cell production supplied most of the T-cell counts and diversity seen one year after transplant. Some patients showed high day-60 TCRbeta diversity, which derived from surviving recipient T cells and thymic progenitors.

Germline-derived CDR1 and CDR2 are PRHDT and FYEKMQ (reference sequence). With 5 bases clipped from V and 1 base from J, the junction kept 6 bases outside the gene matches. The CDR3 runs 16 residues. This sequence originates from a female patient aged 2-9 years who had a stem cell transplant for congenital amegakaryocytic thrombocytopenia, so the T cells may come from the graft donor. The specimen was PBMCs, mostly from graft donor cells, collected 360 days after TCRalphabeta/CD19-depleted stem cell transplant. The V and J genes are TRBV13 and TRBJ2-2, with 8 bases that match TRBD1. CDR3 residues: CASSRTGTGNTGELFF. As DNA, the CDR3 is TGTGCCAGCAGCCGGACGGGGACAGGGAACACCGGGGAGCTGTTTTTT.